The T cell receptor beta chain under discussion was sequenced for a study of PD-1 blockade in classical Hodgkin lymphoma. The wider study: Patients were infused with nivolumab 3 mg/kg every 2 weeks.

Described time point: cycle 4 day 1 (C4D1), after less than seven weeks of nivolumab. No patient escaped relapse after autologous stem cell transplantation, and brentuximab vedotin exposure varied. Whole-study results and caveats: Patients starting nivolumab under 1 year after ASCT were excluded. According to reports, newly diagnosed patients had lower baseline TCR diversity than healthy donors, and relapsed/refractory patients had lower baseline TCR diversity still.

V lost 7 bases and J lost 5, with 9 bases in between. This CDR3 is built from 12 residues. Germline values: CDR1 MNHEY, CDR2 SMNVEV (reference sequence). TCRdb's copy holds only in-frame clones and misses some; the assay was immunoSEQ multiplex PCR. Here the sample spans some 28,000 clones, roughly 82% being singletons. About this clone: The target antigen is unknown.

The gene calls are TRBV27 and TRBJ2-1; D possibly corresponds to TRBD2 (5 bases). The specimen comprised peripheral blood mononuclear cells (PBMCs), sampled before the fourth cycle of nivolumab. The clonotype comes from a human donor with classical Hodgkin lymphoma. CDR3 in amino acids: CASKERHNEQFF. The CDR3, as DNA: TGTGCCAGCAAGGAGCGGCACAATGAGCAGTTCTTC.